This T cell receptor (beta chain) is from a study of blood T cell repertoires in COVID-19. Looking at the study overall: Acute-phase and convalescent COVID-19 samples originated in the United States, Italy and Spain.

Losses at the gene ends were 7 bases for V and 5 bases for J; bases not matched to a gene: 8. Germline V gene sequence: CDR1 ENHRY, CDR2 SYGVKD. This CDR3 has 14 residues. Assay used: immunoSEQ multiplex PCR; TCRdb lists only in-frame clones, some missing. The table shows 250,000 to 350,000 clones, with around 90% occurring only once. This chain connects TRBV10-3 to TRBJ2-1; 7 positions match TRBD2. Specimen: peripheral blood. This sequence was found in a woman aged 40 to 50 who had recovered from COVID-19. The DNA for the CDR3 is TGTGCCATCACCGGAAAGCTAGCGGACAATGAGCAGTTCTTC. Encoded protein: CAITGKLADNEQFF.